This TCR beta chain appears in the sequencing data of a study of blood T cell repertoires in COVID-19. Overall study: The study drew acute and convalescent COVID-19 samples from the United States, Italy and Spain. PBMCs, B-cell-depleted T cells, or T cells provided the cDNA or gDNA that made up the material.

The germline CDR1 and CDR2 sequences are MNHEY and SVGAGI. The CDR3 has 14 amino acids. Trimming shortened V by 6 bases and J by 0 bases, and 12 bases separated the two germline ends. Authors' methods: Amplification from reference gene primers served as the basis for estimated nucleated cell counts. The data were produced by immunoSEQ multiplex PCR, yet TCRdb's version contains in-frame clones alone and is incomplete. V and J calls and clone size are given by that table; D and trimming were obtained from the DNA. The table has about 250,000 clones, just over 85% seen once. The sequencing input was peripheral blood. The TCR originated in a man older than 75 with acute or convalescent COVID-19. V and J are TRBV6-5 and TRBJ2-7; D gene ambiguous. In DNA, the CDR3 is TGTGCCAGCAGCGTTCGCGGTTCCTCCTACGAGCAGTACTTC. This gives the protein CASSVRGSSYEQYF.